This record covers a single T cell receptor beta chain. Its antigen is currently unknown. The input was 450 to 500 ng total RNA; TCR beta cDNA was made from it with a constant-region primer. What produced the TCR beta libraries was three nested multiplex PCR rounds using slightly modified ARM-PCR. TRBV1-TRBV30 forward and Cbeta reverse primers drove the first two roughly 10-cycle rounds. TCRdb reanalysed the multiplex PCR reads using MiXCR and keeps one entry per CDR3 protein. Of under 85,000 distinct CDR3 sequences listed, approximately 77% are singletons. This entry comes from a study of tumor-infiltrating lymphocytes in primary liver carcinoma. Study-wide results and caveats: In tumor-adjacent and tumor-blood pairs, overlap was lower than in tumor region pairs.

Investigators took RNA and DNA out together from 20-30 mg of unsorted bulk tissue. Germline-derived CDR1 and CDR2 are SGHKS and YYEKEE (reference sequence). This CDR3 spans 19 amino acids. The V and J ends lost 4 bases and 4 bases respectively, with 24 bases between them. Material: liver tumor tissue from sampling region 1. The subset is: tumor region T1, superior pole. The sequence derives from a man aged 40-49 years with primary liver carcinoma and hepatitis B virus infection. The rearrangement joins TRBV5-5 to TRBJ2-6; D may correspond to TRBD1 or TRBD2 (5 bases each). The CDR3 DNA follows: TGTGCCAGCAGCACACGGGGCGGGTCTCTGAACTTAGGGGCCAACGTCCTGACTTTC. Encoded protein: CASSTRGGSLNLGANVLTF.